This T cell receptor (beta chain) derives from a study of T cells in Graves' hyperthyroidism and ophthalmopathy. Amplified TCR beta CDR3 regions came from RNA transcripts. HTBI primers were used for first-round RT-PCR of the TCR CDR3. TCRdb reanalysed the multiplex PCR reads using MiXCR and keeps one entry per CDR3 protein. The profile covers 350,000 or so distinct CDR3 sequences, with over 20% appearing a single time and about 50% taken by the ten largest. This clonotype was recorded at least ten times. The germline gives CDR1 DFQATT, CDR2 SNEGSKA (reference sequence). This CDR3 region has 16 residues. J lost 7 bases, V lost 4 bases, and 12 bases had no gene match.

The rearrangement uses TRBV20-1 and TRBJ2-1; 11 bases fit TRBD2. This sequence originates from a woman aged 45-65 years with Graves' hyperthyroidism. Specimen: blood. The CDR3 bases are TGCAGTGCTACTTTAGCGGGAGGGTCTGGGACAAATGAGCAGTTCTTC. Amino acid sequence: CSATLAGGSGTNEQFF.